This entry lists 29 T cell receptor beta chains sequenced from one sample in a study of blood T cells in healthy people across ages. The second PCR ran about 6 to 11 cycles with a sample-barcoded 5' primer and J-beta primers. TCRdb independently ran MiXCR on the 5' RACE reads; one entry per CDR3 protein. This sample has around 900,000 distinct CDR3 sequences; just over 50% occur once, and the top ten carry over 20%. The sequencing input was blood. These receptors originate from a woman aged 60-70 years in good health.

The genes are TRBV28 and TRBJ2-5; perhaps TRBD1 as D (6 bases). The ends were cut back, 5 bases at V and 3 bases at J, with 10 bases in the middle. The CDR3 consists of 13 residues. In germline, CDR1 is MDHEN, CDR2 SYDVKM. Here the CDR3 DNA reads TGTGCCAGCAGTCCCTGGACAGAAGAGACCCAGTACTTC. The encoded protein is CASSPWTEETQYF.

This clonotype was seen a few times. The V gene is TRBV12-3 or TRBV12-4, the J gene TRBJ2-1; D tentatively fits TRBD1 or TRBD2 (5 bases each). There are 15 residues in the CDR3. With 6 bases removed from V and 4 bases from J, the gap between germline ends came to 16 bases. The DNA of the CDR3 is TGTGCCAGCAGACCCCGGGACCGAGGGTACAATGAGCAGTTCTTC. Amino acid sequence: CASRPRDRGYNEQFF.

The chain combines TRBV7-9 with TRBJ2-1; 13 bases agree with TRBD2. The CDR3 runs 17 residues. Germline V gene lookup returns CDR1 SEHNR and CDR2 FQNEAQ (reference sequence). After removal of 3 bases from V and 12 bases from J, the junction contained 14 bases not matched to a gene. CDR3 DNA: TGTGCCAGCAGCTTCTTCCGAGGACTAGCGGGAGAGTTTGGGCAGTTCTTC. Its protein is CASSFFRGLAGEFGQFF.

The chain carries TRBV7-9 and TRBJ2-1, with D perhaps matching TRBD2 (6 bases). The CDR3 runs to 15 residues. The ends were cut back, 5 bases at V and 7 bases at J, with 18 bases in the middle. Germline-derived CDR1 and CDR2 are SEHNR and FQNEAQ (reference sequence). The CDR3 spells CASSTPGLAPNEQFF. In nucleotides, the CDR3 is TGTGCCAGCAGCACCCCAGGGCTAGCGCCTAATGAGCAGTTCTTC.

The V call is TRBV5-1, the J call TRBJ2-5; weak D call: TRBD1 (5 bases). The CDR3 has 15 residues. With 1 base removed from V and 5 bases from J, the gap between germline ends came to 15 bases. Germline assignment: CDR1 SGHRS and CDR2 YFSETQ. The CDR3 sequence: CASSLSQGSWETQYF. The DNA for the CDR3 is TGCGCCAGCAGCTTGTCTCAGGGTTCTTGGGAGACCCAGTACTTC.

This clonotype was counted only a few times. The chain links TRBV6-2 or TRBV6-3 to TRBJ2-1; D is unresolved. Germline V gene data show CDR1 as MNHEY and CDR2 as SVGEGT. Trimming took 6 bases from V and 7 from J, leaving 7 bases between them. The CDR3 consists of 11 residues. The DNA for the CDR3 is TGTGCCAGCAGCATCGGAAATGAGCAGTTCTTC. Encoded protein: CASSIGNEQFF.

In this sample, this clonotype turned up a few times. The chain uses TRBV10-3 and TRBJ2-3; 12 bases line up with TRBD2. This CDR3 region has 16 residues. Germline V gives CDR1 ENHRY, CDR2 SYGVKD. Trimming at V came to 10 bases and at J to 2 bases, leaving 10 bases not matched to a gene. In DNA form, the CDR3 reads TGTGCCACCCTTAGGACTAGCGGGACTTACACAGATACGCAGTATTTT. It encodes CATLRTSGTYTDTQYF.

This chain joins TRBV20-1 and TRBJ1-1; 7 bases fit TRBD1. The length of the CDR3 is 13 residues. V lost 5 bases to trimming and J lost 0 bases; unmatched junction nucleotides: 3. Germline V gives CDR1 DFQATT, CDR2 SNEGSKA (reference sequence). The CDR3 nucleotides are TGCAGTGCTCGACAGGGTGTGAACACTGAAGCTTTCTTT. It is translated as CSARQGVNTEAFF.

The rearrangement links TRBV4-2 to TRBJ1-5, with no clear D. Trimming pared 1 base from V and 0 bases from J, leaving 10 bases between. Germline values: CDR1 LGHNA, CDR2 YNFKEQ. This CDR3 region has 16 residues. The CDR3 reads CASSQGLGHSNQPQHF. CDR3 bases: TGTGCCAGCAGCCAAGGGTTAGGTCATAGCAATCAGCCCCAGCATTTT.

A few counts support this clonotype. This chain joins TRBV20-1 and TRBJ2-1; D gene unclear. V was cut by 3 bases and J by 8 bases, with 8 bases left in between. From germline, CDR1 is DFQATT and CDR2 SNEGSKA (reference sequence). CDR3 length: 11 amino acids. The CDR3 region is CSARDHHEQFF. The CDR3 nucleotides are TGCAGTGCTAGGGACCATCATGAGCAGTTCTTC.

This clonotype was seen a few times. The V call is TRBV20-1, the J call TRBJ2-7, with 7 bases identical to TRBD1. The DNA matches TRBJ2-5 better at its end, which makes the J call doubtful. The CDR3 loop spans 14 amino acids. Germline assignment: CDR1 DFQATT and CDR2 SNEGSKA (reference sequence). CDR3 in DNA: TGCAGTGCTACTCACGGGACAGAGGGAGAGACCCAGTACTTC. Amino acids: CSATHGTEGETQYF.

There are a few counts of this clonotype. The chain employs TRBV7-9 and TRBJ2-7; D not resolved. With 5 bases removed from V and 5 bases from J, the gap between germline ends came to 13 bases. CDR1 is SEHNR, CDR2 FQNEAQ, per germline (reference sequence). CDR3 length: 13 amino acids. CDR3 bases: TGTGCCAGCAGCCCGGACGGTATCCACGAGCAGTACTTC. It encodes CASSPDGIHEQYF.

This clonotype was seen just once. The chain links TRBV27 to TRBJ2-1; D unresolved. The CDR3 spans 13 residues. The V gene lost 0 bases and the J gene lost 8 bases, with 8 bases spanning the gap. Germline loops: CDR1 MNHEY, CDR2 SMNVEV (reference sequence). The CDR3 DNA sequence: TGTGCCAGCAGTTTATCGAAGTTCCATGAGCAGTTCTTC. It translates to CASSLSKFHEQFF.

The chain couples TRBV28 to TRBJ2-4; D is ambiguous. The J call may be wrong; the DNA end is better matched by TRBJ2-5. CDR1 and CDR2 from the germline V gene are MDHEN and SYDVKM. The CDR3 consists of 15 residues. The chain's CDR3 is CASTFLRTPQETQYF. The CDR3 bases are TGTGCCAGTACCTTTCTCCGAACCCCCCAAGAGACCCAGTACTTC.

The chain uses TRBV3-1 and TRBJ1-1; D unclear. CDR3 length: 16 amino acids. The germline V gene encodes CDR1 LGHDT and CDR2 YNNKEL (reference sequence). V was cut by 2 bases and J by 0 bases, with 13 bases left in between. This CDR3 reads CASSQRGLGVNTEAFF. The CDR3 DNA sequence: TGTGCCAGCAGCCAAAGAGGACTTGGGGTGAACACTGAAGCTTTCTTT.

CDR3 protein: CASSLSSWTGLNTEAFF. CDR3 in DNA: TGTGCCAGCAGCTTATCCTCTTGGACAGGGTTGAACACTGAAGCTTTCTTT. The gene calls are TRBV13 and TRBJ1-1; 8 positions agree with TRBD1. V was pared by 2 bases and J by 0 bases, with 8 bases of the junction left unmatched. Germline V gene data show CDR1 as PRHDT and CDR2 as FYEKMQ (reference sequence). This CDR3 contains 17 residues.

V usage is TRBV12-3 or TRBV12-4 and J usage is TRBJ1-1, with D maybe TRBD1 (6 bases). The length of the CDR3 is 16 residues. V shed 6 bases and J shed 1 base, with 18 bases lying between them. DNA of the CDR3: TGTGCCAGCAGGACCACAGGGATATCGGGGAACACTGAAGCTTTCTTT. Amino acids: CASRTTGISGNTEAFF.

The chain has TRBV29-1 and TRBJ1-1; TRBD1 is a possible D gene (6 bases). This CDR3 has 12 amino acids. Deletions cut 7 bases from V and 6 bases from J, with 15 bases between. Germline values: CDR1 SQVTM, CDR2 ANQGSEA. The CDR3 reads CSAGQTGAEAFF. CDR3 DNA: TGCAGCGCCGGACAGACCGGGGCTGAAGCTTTCTTT.

J is TRBJ2-5 and V is TRBV9; D gene uncertain. Germline V gives CDR1 SGDLS, CDR2 YYNGEE. Trimming took off 4 bases at V and 3 bases at J, with 16 bases between the two ends. CDR3 length: 15 residues. As DNA, the CDR3 is TGTGCCAGCAGCCCCCCAGACACCATTAAAGAGACCCAGTACTTC. Translation: CASSPPDTIKETQYF.

DNA of the CDR3: TGTGCCAGCACCCTAGGGGTGGGCGAGCAGTACTTC. It translates to CASTLGVGEQYF. The V call is TRBV7-2, the J call TRBJ2-7; D possibly corresponds to TRBD1 (5 bases). The V end lost 7 bases, the J end lost 6 bases, and 13 bases lay between the germline ends. Per germline, CDR1 SGHTA and CDR2 FQGNSA. There are 12 residues in the CDR3.

The chain is built from TRBV2 and TRBJ1-4; D is undetermined. Germline assignment: CDR1 SNHLY and CDR2 FYNNEI. This CDR3 comprises 12 residues. Trimming shortened V by 5 bases and J by 2 bases, and 3 bases separated the two germline ends. The DNA of the CDR3 is TGTGCCAGCAGTTATACTAATGAAAAACTGTTTTTT. It encodes CASSYTNEKLFF.

The V call is TRBV7-8, the J call TRBJ1-6, with TRBD1 as a possible D gene (6 bases). From germline, CDR1 is SGHVS and CDR2 FQNEAQ. The CDR3 consists of 15 residues. V shed 4 bases and J shed 7 bases, with 14 bases lying between them. The CDR3 loop is CASSSNRDGNSPLHF. The CDR3, as DNA: TGTGCCAGCAGCTCCAACAGGGACGGAAATTCACCCCTCCACTTT.

Many counts were recorded for this clonotype. The chain is built from TRBV29-1 and TRBJ2-5, with D possibly matching TRBD2 (5 bases). This CDR3 spans 11 amino acids. The germline V gene encodes CDR1 SQVTM and CDR2 ANQGSEA. The V end was cut by 4 bases, the J end by 4 bases, with 7 bases between. The DNA of the CDR3 is TGCAGCGTTGCTGAGGGAGAGACCCAGTACTTC. This sequence encodes CSVAEGETQYF.

This clonotype was picked up a small number of times. V and J are TRBV4-1 and TRBJ2-3, with TRBD2 as a possible D gene (6 bases). Germline-derived CDR1 and CDR2 are MGHRA and YSYEKL. CDR3 size: 16 residues. Trimming removed 4 bases from V and 4 bases from J, with 18 bases in between. The CDR3 loop is CASSPVAGKGADTQYF. The CDR3 region has the DNA TGCGCCAGCAGCCCAGTGGCGGGGAAGGGAGCAGATACGCAGTATTTT.

This chain joins TRBV24-1 and TRBJ2-1, with 12 bases matching TRBD2. The CDR3 is 16 residues long. Germline assignment: CDR1 KGHDR and CDR2 SFDVKD. The ends lost 4 bases at V and 8 bases at J; junction bases unmatched: 8. CDR3 DNA sequence: TGTGCCACCAGTGACCTTCTAGCGGGAGGGCCCGATGAGCAGTTCTTC. It yields the protein CATSDLLAGGPDEQFF.

This clonotype occurred a few times. The rearrangement uses TRBV27 and TRBJ2-7, with D uncertain. Germline-derived CDR1 and CDR2 are MNHEY and SMNVEV (reference sequence). The CDR3 runs 13 residues. Trimming took 5 bases from V and 0 from J, leaving 8 bases between them. The CDR3 DNA reads as TGTGCCAGCAGTAACGGGCTCTCCTACGAGCAGTACTTC. It encodes CASSNGLSYEQYF.

The V gene is TRBV28, the J gene TRBJ2-3; no clear D gene. Germline loops: CDR1 MDHEN, CDR2 SYDVKM. Trimming stripped 4 bases from V and 4 bases from J, with 12 bases between. The CDR3 loop spans 14 amino acids. Here the CDR3 reads CASSSGPRPDTQYF. In DNA, the CDR3 is TGTGCCAGCAGTTCAGGTCCGCGGCCAGATACGCAGTATTTT.

The chain carries TRBV4-1 and TRBJ2-5; 9 bases are shared with TRBD2. Germline CDR1 and CDR2: MGHRA and YSYEKL. Unmatched junction bases numbered 6, after V lost 0 bases and J lost 1 base. This CDR3 region has 17 residues. CDR3 residues: CASSQDPPSGAQETQYF. DNA of the CDR3: TGCGCCAGCAGCCAAGACCCGCCTAGCGGGGCCCAAGAGACCCAGTACTTC.

This clonotype was seen more than once but under ten times. The chain links TRBV4-1 to TRBJ2-1; D gene uncertain. The germline V and J ends were trimmed by 0 bases and 1 base, with 13 bases remaining between them. The CDR3 length is 17 residues. CDR1 is MGHRA and CDR2 is YSYEKL in the germline V gene. CDR3 DNA: TGCGCCAGCAGCCAAGATGTGCTAGTTAGTTCCTACAATGAGCAGTTCTTC. Its translation is CASSQDVLVSSYNEQFF.